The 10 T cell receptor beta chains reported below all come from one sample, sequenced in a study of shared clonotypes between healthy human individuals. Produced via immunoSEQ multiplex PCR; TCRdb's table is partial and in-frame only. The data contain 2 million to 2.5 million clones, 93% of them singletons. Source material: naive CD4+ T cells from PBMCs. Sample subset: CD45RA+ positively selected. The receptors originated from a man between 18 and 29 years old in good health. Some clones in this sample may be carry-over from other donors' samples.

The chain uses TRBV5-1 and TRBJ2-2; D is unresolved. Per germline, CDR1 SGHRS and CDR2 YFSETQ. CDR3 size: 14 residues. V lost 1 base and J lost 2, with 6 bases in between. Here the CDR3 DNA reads TGCGCCAGCAGCTTGTTCCTAAACACCGGGGAGCTGTTTTTT. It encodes CASSLFLNTGELFF. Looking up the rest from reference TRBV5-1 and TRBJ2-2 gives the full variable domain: KAGVTQTPRYLIKTRGQQVTLSCSPISGHRSVSWYQQTPGQGLQFLFEYFSETQRNKGNFPGRFSGRQFSNSRSEMNVSTLELGDSALYLCASSLFLNTGELFFGEGSRLTVL.

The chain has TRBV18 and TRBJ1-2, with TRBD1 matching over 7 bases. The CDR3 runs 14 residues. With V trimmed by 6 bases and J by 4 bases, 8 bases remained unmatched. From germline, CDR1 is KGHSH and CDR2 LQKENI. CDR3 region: CASSLRDSTYGYTF. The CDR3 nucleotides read TGTGCCAGCTCGCTAAGGGACAGTACCTATGGCTACACCTTC.

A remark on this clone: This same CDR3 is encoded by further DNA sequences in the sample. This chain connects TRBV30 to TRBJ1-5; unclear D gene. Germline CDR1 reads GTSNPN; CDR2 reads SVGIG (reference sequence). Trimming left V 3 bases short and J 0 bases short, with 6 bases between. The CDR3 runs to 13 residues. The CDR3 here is CAWRGNSNQPQHF. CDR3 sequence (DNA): TGTGCCTGGAGGGGCAATAGCAATCAGCCCCAGCATTTT. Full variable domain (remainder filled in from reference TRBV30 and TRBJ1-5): SQTIHQWPATLVQPVGSPLSLECTVEGTSNPNLYWYRQAAGRGLQLLFYSVGIGQISSEVPQNLSASRPQDRQFILSSKKLLLSDSGFYLCAWRGNSNQPQHFGDGTRLSIL.

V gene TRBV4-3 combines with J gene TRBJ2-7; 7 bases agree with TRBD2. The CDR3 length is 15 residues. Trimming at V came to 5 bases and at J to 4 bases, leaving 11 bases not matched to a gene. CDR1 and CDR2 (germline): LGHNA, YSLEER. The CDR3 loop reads CASSARGGGGYEQYF. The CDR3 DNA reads TGCGCCAGCAGCGCCCGAGGTGGGGGGGGATACGAGCAGTACTTC.

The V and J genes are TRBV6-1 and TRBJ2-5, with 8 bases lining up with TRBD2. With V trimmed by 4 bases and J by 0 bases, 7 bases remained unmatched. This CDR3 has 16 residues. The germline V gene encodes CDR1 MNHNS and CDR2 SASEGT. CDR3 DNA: TGTGCCAGCAGTGTGGGTAGCGGGGTGTACCAAGAGACCCAGTACTTC. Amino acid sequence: CASSVGSGVYQETQYF.

As DNA, the CDR3 is TGTGCCAGTAGTACGAGGACGCGCCAGAGCTCTGGAAACACCATATATTTT. Its translation: CASSTRTRQSSGNTIYF. This chain connects TRBV19 to TRBJ1-3; D unclear. The CDR3 is 17 amino acids. Trimming shortened V by 4 bases and J by 0 bases, and 16 bases separated the two germline ends. Looked up from germline, CDR1 is LNHDA and CDR2 is SQIVND (reference sequence).

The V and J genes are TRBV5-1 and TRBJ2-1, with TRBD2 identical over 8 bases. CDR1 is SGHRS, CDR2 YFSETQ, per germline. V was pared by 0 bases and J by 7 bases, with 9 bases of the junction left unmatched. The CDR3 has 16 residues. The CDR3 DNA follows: TGCGCCAGCAGCTTGGATCCGGGAGGGCCGGGGAATGAGCAGTTCTTC. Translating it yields CASSLDPGGPGNEQFF.

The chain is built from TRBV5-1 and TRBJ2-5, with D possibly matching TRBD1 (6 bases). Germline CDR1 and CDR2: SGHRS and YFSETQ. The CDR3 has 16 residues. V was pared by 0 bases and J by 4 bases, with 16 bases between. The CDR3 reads CASSLGDTTRGETQYF. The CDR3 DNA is TGCGCCAGCAGCTTGGGGGACACTACCCGAGGAGAGACCCAGTACTTC.

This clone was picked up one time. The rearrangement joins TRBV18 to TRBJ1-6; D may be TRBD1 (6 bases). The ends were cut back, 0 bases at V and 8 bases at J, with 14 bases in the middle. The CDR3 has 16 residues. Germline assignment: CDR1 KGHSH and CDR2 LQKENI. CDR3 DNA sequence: TGTGCCAGCTCACCACCGGGGGCAGGGGTGTATTCACCCCTCCACTTT. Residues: CASSPPGAGVYSPLHF. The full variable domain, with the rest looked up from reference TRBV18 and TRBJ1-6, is NAGVMQNPRHLVRRRGQEARLRCSPMKGHSHVYWYRQLPEEGLKFMVYLQKENIIDESGMPKERFSAEFPKEGPSILRIQQVVRGDSAAYFCASSPPGAGVYSPLHFGNGTRLTVT.

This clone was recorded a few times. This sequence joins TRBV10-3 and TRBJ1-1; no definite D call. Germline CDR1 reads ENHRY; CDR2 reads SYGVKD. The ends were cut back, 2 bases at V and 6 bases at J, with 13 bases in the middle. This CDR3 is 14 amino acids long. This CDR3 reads CAISEPRGRSEAFF. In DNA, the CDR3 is TGTGCCATCAGTGAGCCCCGTGGTCGATCTGAAGCTTTCTTT.